These 19 T cell receptor beta chains originate from one sample sequenced in a study of blood T cell repertoires in COVID-19. The repertoire was sequenced with immunoSEQ multiplex PCR; TCRdb's copy has only in-frame clones and lacks some. The sample has roughly 40,000 clones; roughly nine tenths are singletons. Sample: peripheral blood. Source of these receptors: a human donor in a cohort sampled during active COVID-19.

Regarding this clone: One end of the junction does not line up with germline, which may come from a read error. V and J are TRBV5-8 and TRBJ2-1; tentative D call: TRBD2 (5 bases). CDR1 SGHTS and CDR2 YDEGEE come from the germline V gene. The CDR3 totals 10 residues. The CDR3 protein is CASTKAGSVF. The DNA of the CDR3 is TGTGCCAGCACCAAGGCGGGTTCGGTCTTC.

This sequence joins TRBV7-2 and TRBJ2-7; 11 bases are shared with TRBD2. The V and J ends lost 2 bases and 0 bases, in that order; junction bases with no gene match: 6. The CDR3 loop spans 17 amino acids. CDR1 SGHTA and CDR2 FQGNSA come from the germline V gene. Here the CDR3 reads CASSLYSSGRSSYEQYF. The CDR3 region has the DNA TGTGCCAGCAGCTTATACTCTAGCGGGAGGAGCTCCTACGAGCAGTACTTC.

The chain joins TRBV4-2 to TRBJ2-1, with 7 bases aligning to TRBD2. Trimming cost V 1 base and J 9 bases; bases outside gene matches: 9. Germline CDR1 reads LGHNA; CDR2 reads YNFKEQ. The CDR3 covers 15 residues. CDR3 sequence reads: CASSQVPAGSGEQFF. The CDR3 DNA sequence: TGTGCCAGCAGCCAAGTTCCAGCGGGGTCTGGTGAGCAGTTCTTC.

CDR3 bases: TGCAGCGTTTTGGGGGGGGCCTTTGGGTACGAGCAGTACTTC. It encodes CSVLGGAFGYEQYF. This sequence joins TRBV29-1 and TRBJ2-7; weak D call: TRBD2 (7 bases). Between the trimmed V and J ends, which lost 5 bases and 4 bases, there was a span of 18 bases. The CDR3 sequence is 14 residues long. CDR1 is SQVTM and CDR2 is ANQGSEA in the germline V gene.

This clone was seen just once. A read error may be the cause here, since a much bigger clone is one base away. The same CDR3 can be traced to other DNA sequences in this sample. The CDR3 region has the DNA TGCGCCAGCAGCCAAGGGACAGGACCCTATGGCTACACCTTC. This sequence encodes CASSQGTGPYGYTF. The rearrangement uses TRBV4-1 and TRBJ1-2; 7 nucleotides line up with TRBD1. Unmatched junction bases numbered 3, after V lost 1 base and J lost 4 bases. This CDR3 comprises 14 residues. From germline, CDR1 is MGHRA and CDR2 YSYEKL.

The genes are TRBV29-1 and TRBJ2-7; 9 bases match TRBD1. Germline values: CDR1 SQVTM, CDR2 ANQGSEA. Losses at the gene ends were 7 bases for V and 1 base for J; bases not matched to a gene: 8. This CDR3 is 14 amino acids long. CDR3 bases: TGCAGCGCAGACGGGACAGGGAGGTCCTACGAGCAGTACTTC. It codes for CSADGTGRSYEQYF.

The gene calls are TRBV24-1 and TRBJ2-1, with D uncertain. V lost 4 bases and J lost 4, with 13 bases in between. CDR1 and CDR2 (germline): KGHDR, SFDVKD. The CDR3 totals 15 residues. CDR3 DNA: TGTGCCACCAGTGACGCGACGCAGGAATACAATGAGCAGTTCTTC. Protein sequence: CATSDATQEYNEQFF.

In DNA form, the CDR3 reads TGTGCCAGTAGCCCCCAGGGATTCTATGGCTACACCTTC. Protein: CASSPQGFYGYTF. V usage is TRBV19 and J usage is TRBJ1-2; TRBD1 might be the D (5 bases). Trimming left V 6 bases short and J 4 bases short, with 12 bases between. CDR3 length: 13 amino acids. Looked up from germline, CDR1 is LNHDA and CDR2 is SQIVND (reference sequence).

This clone has a handful of counts. The junction departs from germline at one end; a sequencing error may be responsible. CDR3 nucleotides: TGTGCCAGCAGCATAGGGGGGGGGCTGTTTTTT. This translates into CASSIGGGLFF. The chain combines TRBV12-3 or TRBV12-4 with TRBJ2-2; D is possibly TRBD2 (7 bases). The CDR3 has 11 residues.

The V and J genes are TRBV6-5 and TRBJ1-6; TRBD1 aligns across 7 bases. Germline values: CDR1 MNHEY, CDR2 SVGAGI. The CDR3 has 15 residues. With 4 bases clipped from V and 5 bases from J, the junction kept 5 bases outside the gene matches. The CDR3 DNA reads as TGTGCCAGCAGTTCCGGGACAGTTAATAATTCACCCCTCCACTTT. Translating gives CASSSGTVNNSPLHF.

The chain has TRBV10-3 and TRBJ2-7; 7 bases line up with TRBD2. The CDR3 sequence is 14 residues long. With V trimmed by 10 bases and J by 2 bases, 11 bases remained unmatched. The germline CDR1 and CDR2 sequences are ENHRY and SYGVKD. The CDR3 loop reads CATSEFGGTYEQYF. Written as DNA, the CDR3 is TGTGCCACTTCGGAATTCGGGGGGACCTACGAGCAGTACTTC.

This chain links TRBV11-2 with TRBJ2-1, with TRBD2 as a possible D gene (5 bases). CDR1 is SGHAT and CDR2 is FQNNGV in the germline V gene. V was cut by 4 bases and J by 4 bases, with 17 bases left in between. This CDR3 region has 16 residues. The CDR3 nucleotides are TGTGCCAGCAGCTCTAGCCATGGCCCCAGGTACAATGAGCAGTTCTTC. Translating it yields CASSSSHGPRYNEQFF.

V is TRBV6-2 or TRBV6-3 and J is TRBJ1-1; D is uncertain. CDR1 MNHEY and CDR2 SVGEGT come from the germline V gene. The length of the CDR3 is 13 residues. The ends were cut back, 2 bases at V and 4 bases at J, with 8 bases in the middle. Written as DNA, the CDR3 is TGTGCCAGCAGTTACGGGCATCGCACTGAAGCTTTCTTT. This encodes CASSYGHRTEAFF.

This chain joins TRBV7-2 and TRBJ2-7, with 11 bases matching TRBD2. The CDR3 is made up of 14 amino acids. The germline V gene encodes CDR1 SGHTA and CDR2 FQGNSA. The ends lost 5 bases at V and 3 bases at J; junction bases unmatched: 3. CDR3 sequence: CASSGGLAVYEQYF. The CDR3 nucleotides are TGTGCCAGCAGCGGGGGACTAGCGGTCTACGAGCAGTACTTC.

The chain links TRBV5-8 to TRBJ2-5; D not certain. From germline, CDR1 is SGHTS and CDR2 YDEGEE. There are 13 residues in the CDR3. The germline V and J ends were trimmed by 7 bases and 0 bases, with 10 bases remaining between them. The CDR3 DNA reads as TGTGCCAGCCGAGGCGCAAACCAAGAGACCCAGTACTTC. It translates to CASRGANQETQYF.

The rearrangement links TRBV30 to TRBJ2-3, with D possibly TRBD2 on 6 matching bases. The CDR3 has 12 amino acids. The V end was cut by 5 bases, the J end by 3 bases, with 9 bases between. Per germline, CDR1 GTSNPN and CDR2 SVGIG (reference sequence). CDR3 region: CAWAAGTDTQYF. CDR3 in DNA: TGTGCCTGGGCGGCGGGGACAGATACGCAGTATTTT.

The CDR3 bases are TGCGCCAGCAGCTTGGATTACAGGGATCGTGGCAATGAGCAGTTCTTC. It is translated as CASSLDYRDRGNEQFF. The chain is built from TRBV5-1 and TRBJ2-1, with a possible D match to TRBD1 (6 bases). Trimming shortened V by 0 bases and J by 6 bases, and 16 bases separated the two germline ends. The germline V gene has CDR1 SGHRS and CDR2 YFSETQ. This CDR3 has 16 amino acids.

The rearrangement joins TRBV30 to TRBJ1-6; D gene ambiguous. CDR3 length: 15 residues. Trimming removed 2 bases at V and 9 bases at J, with 17 bases between. Germline-derived CDR1 and CDR2 are GTSNPN and SVGIG (reference sequence). CDR3: CAWSRVLAESSPLHF. The CDR3 DNA follows: TGTGCCTGGAGTCGGGTTCTCGCCGAAAGTTCACCCCTCCACTTT.

The genes are TRBV5-1 and TRBJ1-4; D unresolved. This CDR3 is built from 15 residues. V was pared by 1 base and J by 5 bases, with 12 bases between. The V gene's germline CDR1 is SGHRS and CDR2 YFSETQ. Here the CDR3 reads CASSLYTGMNEKLFF. In nucleotides, the CDR3 is TGCGCCAGCAGCTTGTATACGGGGATGAATGAAAAACTGTTTTTT.